This entry concerns a single T cell receptor (beta chain). 13 Jbeta primers and 60 Vbeta primers were used for the PCR. Some clones are missing from TCRdb's copy, which holds only in-frame ones; the method was immunoSEQ multiplex PCR. This sample has about 200,000 clones; approximately 70% occur once, and the top ten carry around 2.6%. These data originate in a study of cytomegalovirus exposure and HLA in healthy donors. The CDR3 spans 16 residues. Germline values: CDR1 ENHRY, CDR2 SYGVKD. Trimming took 4 bases from V and 6 from J; bases not matched to a gene: 8. Sample: PBMCs. This TCR came from a man in his forties or fifties in good health and CMV-seropositive. The V gene is TRBV10-3, the J gene TRBJ1-5, with 11 bases fitting TRBD1. Written as DNA, the CDR3 is TGTGCCATCAGTGGAGAGGGGGGACAGGGGGGTCAGCCCCAGCATTTT. This translates into CAISGEGGQGGQPQHF.